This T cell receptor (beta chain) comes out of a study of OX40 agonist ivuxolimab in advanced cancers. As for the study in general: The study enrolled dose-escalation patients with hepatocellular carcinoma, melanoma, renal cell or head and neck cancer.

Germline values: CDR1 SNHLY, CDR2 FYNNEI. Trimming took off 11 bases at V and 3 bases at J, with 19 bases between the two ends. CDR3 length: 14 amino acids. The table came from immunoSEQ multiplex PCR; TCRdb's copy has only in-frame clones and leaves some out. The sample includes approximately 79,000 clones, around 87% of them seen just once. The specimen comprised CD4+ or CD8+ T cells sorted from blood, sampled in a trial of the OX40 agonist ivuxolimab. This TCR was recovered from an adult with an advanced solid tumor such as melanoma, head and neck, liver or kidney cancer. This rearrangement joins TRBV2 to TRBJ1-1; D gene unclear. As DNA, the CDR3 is TGTGCCTCTCGGGTCTGGGATGGGGACACTGAAGCTTTCTTT. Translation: CASRVWDGDTEAFF.